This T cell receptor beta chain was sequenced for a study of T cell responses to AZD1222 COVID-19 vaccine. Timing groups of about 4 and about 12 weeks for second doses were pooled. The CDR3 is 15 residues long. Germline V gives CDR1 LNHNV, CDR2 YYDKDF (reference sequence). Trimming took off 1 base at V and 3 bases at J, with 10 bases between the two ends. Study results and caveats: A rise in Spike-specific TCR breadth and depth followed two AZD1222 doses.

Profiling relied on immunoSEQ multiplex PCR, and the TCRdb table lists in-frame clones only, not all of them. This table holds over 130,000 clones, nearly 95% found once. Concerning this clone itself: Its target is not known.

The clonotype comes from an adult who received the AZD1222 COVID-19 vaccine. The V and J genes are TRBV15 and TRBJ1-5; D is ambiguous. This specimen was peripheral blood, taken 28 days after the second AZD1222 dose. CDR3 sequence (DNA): TGTGCCACCAGCAGAGCCGTATTTACCAATCAGCCCCAGCATTTT. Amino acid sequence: CATSRAVFTNQPQHF.